One and the same sample provided the 14 T cell receptor beta chains below, sequenced in a study of sequential checkpoint blockade in melanoma. Treatment in this sample: randomized to nivolumab then ipilimumab (arm A) or the reverse (arm B). The protocol was immunoSEQ multiplex PCR, while the TCRdb copy is restricted to in-frame clones and leaves out a portion. The data show some 19,000 clones, with more than 55% seen just once and 12% held by the top ten. Sequenced material: CD8+ T cells sorted from blood (inferred from file names), taken from a patient given nivolumab and ipilimumab in sequence. The source of these receptors is a human donor with melanoma.

The chain carries TRBV4-3 and TRBJ2-1; no clear D gene. The length of the CDR3 is 13 residues. The V gene lost 1 base and the J gene lost 4 bases, with 5 bases spanning the gap. CDR1 and CDR2 from the germline V gene are LGHNA and YSLEER. CDR3 loop: CASSQANYNEQFF. The CDR3 nucleotides read TGCGCCAGCAGCCAAGCCAATTACAATGAGCAGTTCTTC.

This clone has just one count. This chain links TRBV9 with TRBJ2-2; 7 bases match TRBD2. From germline, CDR1 is SGDLS and CDR2 YYNGEE. This CDR3 region has 17 residues. The J segment lost 6 bases and the V segment lost 1 base, leaving 12 bases of the junction unmatched. The CDR3 sequence: CASSVRGGGVLPGELFF. The CDR3 DNA reads TGTGCCAGCAGCGTAAGGGGTGGGGGGGTCCTCCCCGGGGAGCTGTTTTTT.

This clone is judged medium-sized (0.01 to 0.1%). V gene TRBV6-4 combines with J gene TRBJ2-5, with 13 bases aligning to TRBD2. Germline assignment: CDR1 MRHNA and CDR2 SNTAGT. Trimming took 10 bases from V and 4 from J; bases not matched to a gene: 6. This CDR3 has 14 amino acids. This CDR3 is CANWGLAGRETQYF. In DNA form, the CDR3 reads TGTGCCAACTGGGGACTAGCGGGACGAGAGACCCAGTACTTC.

The J gene is TRBJ2-7, the V gene TRBV9; D is possibly TRBD1 (6 bases). The V end lost 0 bases, the J end lost 3 bases, and 13 bases lay between the germline ends. CDR3 length: 15 amino acids. The germline V gene has CDR1 SGDLS and CDR2 YYNGEE. As DNA, the CDR3 is TGTGCCAGCAGCGTAGCCCAGGACAGAGACTACGAGCAGTACTTC. It yields the protein CASSVAQDRDYEQYF.

J is TRBJ2-7 and V is TRBV28, with a possible D match to TRBD1 (6 bases). Germline CDR1 and CDR2: MDHEN and SYDVKM. The V end was cut by 6 bases, the J end by 1 base, with 16 bases between. The CDR3 is made up of 15 amino acids. The CDR3 region has the DNA TGTGCCAGCAGCCCTACAGGGATGGGGTCCTACGAGCAGTACTTC. Its translation: CASSPTGMGSYEQYF.

This clone was counted between two and nine times. The chain recombines TRBV6-1 with TRBJ1-2; 7 positions agree with TRBD1. The junction had 10 bases not matched to a gene; V was cut back by 5 bases and J by 7 bases. Per germline, CDR1 MNHNS and CDR2 SASEGT. CDR3 length: 14 residues. The CDR3 loop is CASSSRQGQGGYTF. In DNA form, the CDR3 reads TGTGCCAGCAGTTCTCGACAGGGACAAGGTGGCTACACCTTC.

This clone is medium-sized within its sample. One junction end does not reproduce the germline sequence, and a read error may be involved. This rearrangement joins TRBV5-6 to TRBJ1-6; D is uncertain. CDR1 SGHDT and CDR2 YYEEEE come from the germline V gene. There are 15 residues in the CDR3. The CDR3 DNA reads TGTGCCAGCAGCTTGGATCACCGCTATTATTCACCCCTCCACTTT. Translation gives CASSLDHRYYSPLHF.

The chain carries TRBV29-1 and TRBJ2-7, with 9 bases lining up with TRBD1. This CDR3 region has 14 residues. V lost 3 bases and J lost 2; bases outside the gene matches: 5. Germline V gives CDR1 SQVTM, CDR2 ANQGSEA. The CDR3 DNA sequence: TGCAGCGTTGAGTCCGGGACAGGGACCTACGAGCAGTACTTC. Its protein is CSVESGTGTYEQYF.

This rearrangement joins TRBV5-6 to TRBJ2-3; 7 nucleotides agree with TRBD2. V gave up 2 bases and J gave up 4 bases; unmatched junction bases: 13. Germline V gene data show CDR1 as SGHDT and CDR2 as YYEEEE. This CDR3 is 17 amino acids long. The CDR3 sequence is CASSFLARRAGADTQYF. The CDR3 bases are TGTGCCAGCAGCTTTTTGGCCAGGAGGGCGGGAGCAGATACGCAGTATTTT.

The rearrangement uses TRBV27 and TRBJ2-1; 8 bases map to TRBD2. Germline V gives CDR1 MNHEY, CDR2 SMNVEV (reference sequence). The CDR3 has 16 residues. With V trimmed by 3 bases and J by 0 bases, 4 bases remained unmatched. The CDR3 region has the DNA TGTGCCAGCAGTTTTATCCGGGGGGGCTCCTACAATGAGCAGTTCTTC. As protein: CASSFIRGGSYNEQFF.

Notes on this clone: A much more abundant neighbour one base away suggests this may be a read error. In the same sample, other DNA sequences code for this CDR3. The CDR3 sequence is CASSVLLPYEQYF. The CDR3 nucleotides read TGCGCCAGCAGTGTACTTCTCCCCTACGAGCAGTACTTC. The chain couples TRBV2 to TRBJ2-7; D gene ambiguous. The CDR3 spans 13 residues. The germline V gene encodes CDR1 SNHLY and CDR2 FYNNEI.

The chain links TRBV11-3 to TRBJ2-3; perhaps TRBD1 as D (7 bases). From germline, CDR1 is SGHNT and CDR2 YENEEA. The CDR3 spans 16 residues. The germline V and J ends were trimmed by 1 base and 12 bases, with 23 bases remaining between them. In DNA form, the CDR3 reads TGTGCCAGCAGCTTAGTCAGGCAGGGGGGCGGCTTAGGACAGTATTTT. Amino acid sequence: CASSLVRQGGGLGQYF.

Of note for this clone: Additional DNA sequences in this sample encode the identical CDR3. The chain links TRBV6-5 to TRBJ1-4, with 8 positions matching TRBD1. The CDR3 totals 13 residues. The V gene end was trimmed by 0 bases and the J gene end by 10 bases; junction bases not matched to a gene: 1. Per the germline V gene, CDR1 is MNHEY and CDR2 is SVGAGI. CDR3 sequence: CASSYSTGGKLFF. CDR3 coding DNA: TGTGCCAGCAGTTACTCCACAGGGGGAAAACTGTTTTTT.

This chain's CDR3 is CASSSDRGPGNTIYF. As DNA, the CDR3 is TGTGCCAGCAGCTCAGACAGGGGGCCCGGAAACACCATATATTTT. V and J are TRBV13 and TRBJ1-3; 10 positions agree with TRBD1. This CDR3 comprises 15 residues. V was clipped by 4 bases and J by 4 bases; unmatched bases: 4. CDR1 is PRHDT and CDR2 is FYEKMQ in the germline V gene (reference sequence).